These 24 T cell receptor beta chains originate from one sample sequenced in a study of T cells in Graves' hyperthyroidism and ophthalmopathy. The TCR beta CDR3 regions underwent amplification using RNA transcripts as the source. An initial round of RT-PCR targeting the TCR CDR3 relied on the HTBI primer set. From the multiplex PCR reads, TCRdb called clonotypes with MiXCR, one entry per CDR3 protein. The profile covers approximately 400,000 distinct CDR3 sequences, with 15% to 20% appearing a single time and around 40% taken by the ten largest. The source material was blood. These receptors all stem from a man younger than 30 with Graves' ophthalmopathy.

This clonotype was counted at least ten times. V usage is TRBV18 and J usage is TRBJ2-7, with D possibly matching TRBD2 (5 bases). Germline V gene lookup returns CDR1 KGHSH and CDR2 LQKENI. The CDR3 length is 12 residues. Trimming stripped 2 bases from V and 7 bases from J, with 9 bases between. The CDR3 loop is CASSPGEREQYF. The DNA of the CDR3 is TGTGCCAGCTCACCAGGGGAGAGAGAGCAGTACTTC.

This clonotype was seen many times. The V gene is TRBV3-1, the J gene TRBJ1-6; D gene uncertain. V was trimmed by 8 bases and J by 9 bases, leaving 8 bases between them. The CDR3 runs 11 residues. CDR1 LGHDT and CDR2 YNNKEL come from the germline V gene (reference sequence). CDR3 in DNA: TGTGCCAGCGGACCAACTTCACCCCTCCACTTT. It encodes CASGPTSPLHF.

The V call is TRBV6-1, the J call TRBJ2-1; weak D call: TRBD1 (6 bases). Germline V gives CDR1 MNHNS, CDR2 SASEGT. The V and J ends lost 3 bases and 4 bases respectively, with 16 bases between them. The CDR3 is 16 residues long. CDR3 sequence reads: CASSEPERQGYNEQFF. DNA for the CDR3: TGTGCCAGCAGTGAGCCCGAGCGGCAGGGGTACAATGAGCAGTTCTTC.

This clonotype was seen many times. The rearrangement joins TRBV12-3 or TRBV12-4 to TRBJ2-1; the match to TRBD1 covers 7 bases. Losses at the gene ends were 6 bases for V and 2 bases for J; bases not matched to a gene: 13. The CDR3 loop spans 17 amino acids. Here the CDR3 DNA reads TGTGCCAGCAGACTAACAACAGGGGCGTACGCCTACAATGAGCAGTTCTTC. Translation: CASRLTTGAYAYNEQFF.

This clonotype came up many times. The CDR3 sequence: CATSDKGQGSRQPQHF. The CDR3 DNA reads TGTGCCACCAGTGATAAGGGACAGGGTTCTAGACAGCCCCAGCATTTT. This sequence joins TRBV24-1 and TRBJ1-5; TRBD1 matches 9 bases. After removal of 3 bases from V and 7 bases from J, the junction contained 9 bases not matched to a gene. The CDR3 length is 16 residues. Germline V lookup: CDR1 KGHDR, CDR2 SFDVKD.

This clonotype has at least ten counts. The chain carries TRBV20-1 and TRBJ2-1; 13 bases fit TRBD2. The CDR3 is 15 residues long. J lost 9 bases, V lost 5 bases, and 10 bases had no gene match. Germline CDR1 is DFQATT and CDR2 is SNEGSKA (reference sequence). CDR3 loop: CSAQTGTSGVIEQFF. The CDR3 DNA reads as TGCAGTGCTCAGACCGGGACTAGCGGGGTGATTGAGCAGTTCTTC.

V and J are TRBV5-1 and TRBJ2-2; 10 positions agree with TRBD1. V was clipped by 6 bases and J by 3 bases; unmatched bases: 8. The germline CDR1 and CDR2 sequences are SGHRS and YFSETQ. The CDR3 runs to 16 residues. CDR3 nucleotides: TGCGCCAGCAAAAAGACAGGGGGCGTGTACACCGGGGAGCTGTTTTTT. It is translated as CASKKTGGVYTGELFF.

V gene TRBV3-1 combines with J gene TRBJ2-2, with a tentative D call TRBD2 (6 bases). Trimming cost V 4 bases and J 1 base, with 10 bases left between them. The CDR3 runs to 15 residues. Germline-derived CDR1 and CDR2 are LGHDT and YNNKEL (reference sequence). The CDR3 sequence: CASSRGTLNTGELFF. DNA for the CDR3: TGTGCCAGCAGCCGAGGGACTCTGAACACCGGGGAGCTGTTTTTT.

In this sample, this clonotype turned up a few times. J is TRBJ2-3 and V is TRBV18; 10 bases fit TRBD2. V was pared by 0 bases and J by 3 bases, with 6 bases of the junction left unmatched. Germline-derived CDR1 and CDR2 are KGHSH and LQKENI. This CDR3 region has 17 residues. CDR3 loop: CASSPPGASGGTDTQYF. For the CDR3, the DNA is TGTGCCAGCTCACCACCGGGGGCTAGCGGGGGAACAGATACGCAGTATTTT.

This clonotype was observed a handful of times. The V call is TRBV6-2 or TRBV6-3, the J call TRBJ2-1; D gene uncertain. Germline V gene lookup returns CDR1 MNHEY and CDR2 SVGEGT. The CDR3 length is 16 residues. Between the trimmed V and J ends, which lost 0 bases and 0 bases, there was a span of 9 bases. The CDR3 sequence is CASSYSYGSSYNEQFF. The CDR3 nucleotides are TGTGCCAGCAGTTACTCGTACGGCAGCTCCTACAATGAGCAGTTCTTC.

The chain combines TRBV10-2 with TRBJ2-3, with 8 positions matching TRBD2. The V and J ends lost 8 bases and 3 bases, in that order; junction bases with no gene match: 4. Germline CDR1 reads WSHSY; CDR2 reads SAAADI. The CDR3 contains 13 residues. CDR3 bases: TGCGCCAGCGGACTAGCTGGAACAGATACGCAGTATTTT. Encoded protein: CASGLAGTDTQYF.

Notes on this clonotype: A much bigger clone sits one base away, suggesting this may be a read error. V usage is TRBV12-3 or TRBV12-4 and J usage is TRBJ2-1; TRBD1 matches 8 bases. The trim removed 6 bases at V and 5 bases at J, leaving 12 bases unmatched. CDR3 size: 16 residues. CDR3 nucleotides: TGTGCCAGCAGCCTGACAGCGGACAGGGCCCACAATGAGCAGTTCTTC. This translates into CASSLTADRAHNEQFF.

This clonotype was picked up many times. The V call is TRBV12-3 or TRBV12-4, the J call TRBJ1-2, with TRBD1 matching over 11 bases. V was pared by 5 bases and J by 3 bases, with 2 bases of the junction left unmatched. This CDR3 has 14 residues. Here the CDR3 DNA reads TGTGCCAGCAGTAGGGGACAGGGGGACTATGGCTACACCTTC. It encodes CASSRGQGDYGYTF.

This clonotype has ten or more counts. V is TRBV5-1 and J is TRBJ2-7, with D tentatively TRBD1 (6 bases). V dropped 4 bases and J dropped 1 base, with 12 bases sitting between them. The CDR3 is 14 amino acids. The germline CDR1 and CDR2 sequences are SGHRS and YFSETQ. The CDR3 spells CASSLTGQSYEQYF. CDR3 coding DNA: TGCGCCAGCAGCCTAACAGGGCAGTCCTACGAGCAGTACTTC.

This clonotype has a count of ten or more. The chain uses TRBV5-1 and TRBJ2-7; TRBD1 aligns across 8 bases. With V trimmed by 4 bases and J by 2 bases, 11 bases remained unmatched. Germline loops: CDR1 SGHRS, CDR2 YFSETQ. The CDR3 runs to 16 residues. The CDR3 spells CASSPPIGTGTYEQYF. The DNA for the CDR3 is TGCGCCAGCAGCCCGCCCATCGGGACAGGTACCTACGAGCAGTACTTC.

This clonotype has ten or more counts. The chain is built from TRBV20-1 and TRBJ1-2; maybe TRBD1 (6 bases). CDR1 DFQATT and CDR2 SNEGSKA come from the germline V gene (reference sequence). The CDR3 contains 12 residues. V gave up 7 bases and J gave up 4 bases, with 13 bases separating them. The CDR3 region is CSVPNRAYGYTF. The DNA for the CDR3 is TGCAGTGTCCCAAACAGGGCCTATGGCTACACCTTC.

The chain joins TRBV11-2 to TRBJ1-4; weak D call: TRBD1 (6 bases). Germline V gene sequence: CDR1 SGHAT, CDR2 FQNNGV. The CDR3 is made up of 16 amino acids. The ends were cut back, 3 bases at V and 5 bases at J, with 16 bases in the middle. The CDR3 coding sequence is TGTGCCAGCAGCTTTCCCAGGACAGAAACAAATGAAAAACTGTTTTTT. Translation: CASSFPRTETNEKLFF.

The chain combines TRBV10-3 with TRBJ2-1; 12 nucleotides match TRBD2. J lost 9 bases, V lost 0 bases, and 6 bases had no gene match. The germline gives CDR1 ENHRY, CDR2 SYGVKD. The CDR3 is 16 residues long. CDR3 region: CAISESTSGGRGEQFF. The CDR3 coding sequence is TGTGCCATCAGTGAGTCCACTAGCGGGGGGCGGGGTGAGCAGTTCTTC.

V gene TRBV20-1 combines with J gene TRBJ2-4, with 10 bases lining up with TRBD1. CDR3 size: 12 residues. Germline CDR1 is DFQATT and CDR2 is SNEGSKA (reference sequence). V trimming: 5 bases; J trimming: 6 bases; junction bases outside the gene matches: 1. In DNA, the CDR3 is TGCAGTGCTCGGACAGGGGGAAACATTCAGTACTTC. Amino acids: CSARTGGNIQYF.

This clonotype showed up just a few times. This rearrangement joins TRBV4-1 to TRBJ2-1, with 8 bases fitting TRBD1. The germline V gene encodes CDR1 MGHRA and CDR2 YSYEKL. The CDR3 covers 16 residues. V dropped 2 bases and J dropped 3; count of bases not matched to a gene: 6. CDR3: CASSQPDRVNYNEQFF. CDR3 DNA sequence: TGCGCCAGCAGCCAACCGGACAGGGTGAACTACAATGAGCAGTTCTTC.

This clonotype was counted between two and nine times. The chain has TRBV27 and TRBJ1-6; D perhaps matches TRBD1 (5 bases). The CDR3 loop spans 16 amino acids. Germline V gene data show CDR1 as MNHEY and CDR2 as SMNVEV (reference sequence). The V end was cut by 8 bases, the J end by 0 bases, with 14 bases between. The CDR3 reads CASGRGLGSYNSPLHF. The CDR3 region has the DNA TGTGCCAGCGGACGGGGGTTGGGCTCCTATAATTCACCCCTCCACTTT.

J is TRBJ1-5 and V is TRBV6-1; D is uncertain. The CDR3 loop spans 13 amino acids. Germline CDR1 is MNHNS and CDR2 is SASEGT. The germline V and J ends were trimmed by 3 bases and 5 bases, with 8 bases remaining between them. The CDR3 DNA is TGTGCCAGCAGTGAGCCCGGGTATCAGCCCCAGCATTTT. Its protein product is CASSEPGYQPQHF.

This clonotype was detected only a few times. The V and J genes are TRBV4-2 and TRBJ2-1, with 12 bases fitting TRBD2. CDR1 is LGHNA, CDR2 YNFKEQ, per germline. The CDR3 sequence is 16 residues long. V shed 0 bases, J shed 6 bases, and the junction held 3 bases outside the gene matches. CDR3 region: CASSQDSSGGVNEQFF. CDR3 bases: TGTGCCAGCAGCCAAGACTCTAGCGGGGGGGTCAATGAGCAGTTCTTC.

This clonotype was counted many times. The rearrangement joins TRBV5-1 to TRBJ2-7; D could derive from TRBD1 or TRBD2 (6 bases each). Between the trimmed V and J ends, which lost 1 base and 5 bases, there was a span of 16 bases. This CDR3 spans 15 amino acids. The V gene's germline CDR1 is SGHRS and CDR2 YFSETQ. CDR3 residues: CASSLRGPDRDEQYF. The CDR3 DNA reads as TGCGCCAGCAGCTTGCGGGGGCCCGACCGCGACGAGCAGTACTTC. Full variable domain (missing parts from reference TRBV5-1 and TRBJ2-7): KAGVTQTPRYLIKTRGQQVTLSCSPISGHRSVSWYQQTPGQGLQFLFEYFSETQRNKGNFPGRFSGRQFSNSRSEMNVSTLELGDSALYLCASSLRGPDRDEQYFGPGTRLTVT.